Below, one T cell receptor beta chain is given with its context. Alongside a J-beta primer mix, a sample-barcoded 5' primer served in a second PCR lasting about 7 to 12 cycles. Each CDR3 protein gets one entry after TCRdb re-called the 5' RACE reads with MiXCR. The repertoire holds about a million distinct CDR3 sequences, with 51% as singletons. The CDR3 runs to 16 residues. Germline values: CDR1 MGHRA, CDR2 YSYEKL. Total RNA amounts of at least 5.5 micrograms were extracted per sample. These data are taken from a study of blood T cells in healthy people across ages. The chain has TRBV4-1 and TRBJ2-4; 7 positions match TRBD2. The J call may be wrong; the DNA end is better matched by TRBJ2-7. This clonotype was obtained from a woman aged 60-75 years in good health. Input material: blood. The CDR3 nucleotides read TGCGCCAGCAGCCCAGGTGATTCGGGGGGCTCCTACGAGCAGTACTTC. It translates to CASSPGDSGGSYEQYF.